This TCR beta chain is from a study of blood T cells in healthy people across ages. Study overall: Using template switching, researchers captured about one barcoded beta molecule for each two T cells.

No fewer than 6 million PBMCs went into each sample. Per the germline V gene, CDR1 is DFQATT and CDR2 is SNEGSKA (reference sequence). V gave up 5 bases and J gave up 5 bases, with 13 bases separating them. The length of the CDR3 is 13 residues. The table lists this clonotype with a few counts. A sample-barcoded 5' primer and a J-beta primer mix were used in a second PCR of roughly 7 to 11 cycles. Using its own MiXCR run on the 5' RACE reads, TCRdb lists one record per CDR3 protein. The table lists about 1.5 million distinct CDR3 sequences, 40% to 45% of them singletons. The J gene is TRBJ2-1, the V gene TRBV20-1; D uncertain. This TCR was sampled from a woman under 30 in good health. What was sequenced was blood. The CDR3 sequence is CSALRHFDNEQFF. In DNA form, the CDR3 reads TGCAGTGCTCTCCGTCATTTCGACAATGAGCAGTTCTTC.